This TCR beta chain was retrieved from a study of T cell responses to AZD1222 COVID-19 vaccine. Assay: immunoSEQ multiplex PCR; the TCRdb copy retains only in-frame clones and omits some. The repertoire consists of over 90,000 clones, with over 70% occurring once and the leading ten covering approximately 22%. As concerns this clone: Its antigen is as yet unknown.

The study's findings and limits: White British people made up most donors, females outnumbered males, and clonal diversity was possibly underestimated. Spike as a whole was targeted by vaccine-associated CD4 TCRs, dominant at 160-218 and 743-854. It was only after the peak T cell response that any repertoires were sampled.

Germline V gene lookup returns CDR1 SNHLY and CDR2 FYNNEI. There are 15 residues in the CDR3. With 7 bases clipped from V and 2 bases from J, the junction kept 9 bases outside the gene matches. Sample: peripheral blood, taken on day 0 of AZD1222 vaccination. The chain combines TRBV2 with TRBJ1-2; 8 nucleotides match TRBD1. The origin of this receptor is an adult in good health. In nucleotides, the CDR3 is TGTGCCAGCACCCGACCCGGGACAGGAAACTATGGCTACACCTTC. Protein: CASTRPGTGNYGYTF.